The T cell receptor beta chain described here comes from a study of blood T cell repertoires in COVID-19. As for the study in general: T cells, B-cell-depleted T cells, or PBMCs supplied cDNA or gDNA.

Cohorts were determined from participant-reported clinical history. Germline values: CDR1 MNHEY, CDR2 SVGAGI. The V gene end was trimmed by 7 bases and the J gene end by 5 bases; junction bases not matched to a gene: 7. The CDR3 covers 13 residues. Original handling: Reference gene primers were amplified, and this amplification served to estimate nucleated cell counts. Method: immunoSEQ multiplex PCR; TCRdb's copy keeps in-frame clones and lacks some. V and J calls and clone size come straight from that table; D and trimming were deduced from the DNA. This sample has a few hundred thousand clones; roughly 85% occur once, and the top ten carry roughly 4%.

Sequencing was performed on PBMCs or T cells enriched from blood (not recorded which). This receptor was obtained from a woman in her 30s who had recovered from COVID-19. The chain uses TRBV6-5 and TRBJ1-2; 7 nucleotides align to TRBD1. The CDR3 bases are TGTGCCAGCACTAAAGGGACAGCATATGGCTACACCTTC. This sequence encodes CASTKGTAYGYTF.